This TCR beta chain was obtained from a study of cytomegalovirus exposure and HLA in healthy donors. General study findings and limits: With later analysis, a missense DCLRE1C variant became linked to TCR beta V- and J-gene trimming. Differences between HLA loci emerged in a later analysis of TCR association rates, with DRB1 most and HLA-C fewest. A prior analysis recorded that most TCR beta V segments were productive about 90% or about 30% of the time. Most TCR sequences were uncommon, yet certain public TCRs appeared in many donors.

The PCR ran on 60 Vbeta and 13 Jbeta primers. Assay used: immunoSEQ multiplex PCR; TCRdb lists only in-frame clones, some missing. Of about 110,000 clones listed, 15% were seen once; the top ten hold roughly 2%. Trimming took 5 bases from V and 4 from J; bases not matched to a gene: 11. The CDR3 is 17 amino acids. In germline, CDR1 is ENHRY, CDR2 SYGVKD. Comments on this clone: Antigen specificity is unknown.

The clonotype was recovered from a woman under 30 in good health and CMV-seronegative. The V call is TRBV10-3, the J call TRBJ2-6; 7 nucleotides align to TRBD1. The specimen sequenced was PBMCs. In DNA, the CDR3 is TGTGCCATCAGTAACACAGGGGCCTCCCGGGGGGCCAACGTCCTGACTTTC. Protein product: CAISNTGASRGANVLTF.